Reported below is one TCR beta chain. The antigen remains undetermined. The data derive from a study of beta chain features in type 1 diabetes. Study-wide results and limits: Compared with healthy donors, patients appeared to share more similar naive, central memory and regulatory TCRB repertoires. Patients with Type 1 diabetes showed moderately but significantly shorter TCRB CDR3s in all four CD4+ subsets.

Sequencing targeted expressed TCRB transcripts, as all isolated RNA had been reverse transcribed. Assay used: immunoSEQ multiplex PCR; TCRdb lists only in-frame clones, some missing. The sample records a few hundred thousand clones, 25% to 35% being singletons. V gave up 4 bases and J gave up 4 bases, with 10 bases separating them. CDR1 is GTSNPN and CDR2 is SVGIG in the germline V gene (reference sequence). The CDR3 extends over 12 amino acids. The sample was naive CD4+ T cells from blood. The gene calls are TRBV30 and TRBJ2-5, with TRBD2 as a possible D gene (6 bases). The TCR comes from a man aged 18 to 30 in good health. CDR3: CAWNPGGETQYF. The CDR3 DNA reads TGTGCCTGGAACCCCGGGGGAGAGACCCAGTACTTC.